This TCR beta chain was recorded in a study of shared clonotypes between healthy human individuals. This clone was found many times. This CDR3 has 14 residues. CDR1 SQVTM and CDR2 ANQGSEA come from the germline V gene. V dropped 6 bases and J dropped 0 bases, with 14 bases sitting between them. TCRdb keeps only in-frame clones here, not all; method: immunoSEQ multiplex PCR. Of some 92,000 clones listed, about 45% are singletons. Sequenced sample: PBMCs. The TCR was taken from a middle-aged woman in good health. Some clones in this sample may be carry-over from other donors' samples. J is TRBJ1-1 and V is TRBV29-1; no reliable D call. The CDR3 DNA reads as TGCAGCGTAAGGACCCTACAGATGAACACTGAAGCTTTCTTT. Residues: CSVRTLQMNTEAFF.